This TCR beta chain derives from a study of T cells after yellow fever vaccination. At the level of the study: The SMART-Seq v4 Ultra Low Input method served to prepare the low-cell-number fractions. Overall study findings and caveats: The CD4 compartment and the CD8 compartment contained a small share of clonotypes in common.

CDR1 and CDR2 from the germline V gene are KGHSH and LQKENI. CDR3 length equals 14 residues. V shed 6 bases and J shed 2 bases, with 13 bases lying between them. UMIs and a universal primer site were added when TCR cDNA was made by 5'RACE template switching. TCRdb re-called the 5' RACE reads through MiXCR, storing one row per CDR3 protein. The data hold roughly 32,000 distinct CDR3 sequences, with 6.6% observed a single time. The V gene is TRBV18, the J gene TRBJ1-2, with no clear D. The clonotype comes from a man aged 18 to 30 who received the YFV17D yellow fever vaccine. Sample: PBMCs, either bulk or a sorted T-cell subset (CD4+, CD8+, memory, or dextramer-sorted; not recorded which), taken on the day of the first yellow fever vaccination. The DNA for the CDR3 is TGTGCCAGCTCGGCCGATTTATCGAACTATGGCTACACCTTC. This codes for CASSADLSNYGYTF.